One and the same sample provided the 25 T cell receptor beta chains below, sequenced in a study of a mutant IDH1 vaccine in newly diagnosed glioma. The time point: week 35, safety follow-up. All doses held 300 ug of mutant IDH1 20-mer peptide, with topical imiquimod. Sequencing was performed with immunoSEQ multiplex PCR; in TCRdb, only in-frame clones are kept and a portion is missing. The repertoire includes nearly 55,000 clones, 84% of them detected once, and around 4.1% sits in the top ten. The antigens of these receptors remain unknown. The sample consisted of PBMCs, taken from a glioma patient whose treatment included an IDH1 peptide vaccine. These receptors originate from a woman between 18 and 29 years old with glioma.

The genes are TRBV12-5 and TRBJ2-7; 7 nucleotides agree with TRBD1. Germline assignment: CDR1 LGHNT and CDR2 FRNRAP. The junction had 8 bases not matched to a gene; V was cut back by 6 bases and J by 3 bases. CDR3 length: 14 residues. CDR3 sequence reads: CASGPSGQIYEQYF. The CDR3, as DNA: TGTGCTAGTGGGCCCTCGGGACAGATCTACGAGCAGTACTTC.

The V gene is TRBV30, the J gene TRBJ2-7, with TRBD1 matching over 7 bases. The CDR3 sequence is 18 residues long. V was clipped by 1 base and J by 2 bases; unmatched bases: 17. CDR1 is GTSNPN, CDR2 SVGIG, per germline (reference sequence). CDR3 sequence: CAWSGPPLNRGKAYEQYF. Written as DNA, the CDR3 is TGTGCCTGGAGTGGACCCCCCCTGAACAGGGGTAAGGCCTACGAGCAGTACTTC.

The chain employs TRBV9 and TRBJ2-1; D not resolved. Germline CDR1 SGDLS, CDR2 YYNGEE. This CDR3 contains 13 residues. Trimming removed 4 bases at V and 6 bases at J, with 11 bases between. The CDR3 region has the DNA TGTGCCAGCAGCCTGTCGGCGAGCAATGAGCAGTTCTTC. Translated, it gives CASSLSASNEQFF. Combining the CDR3 with reference TRBV9 and TRBJ2-1 gives the whole variable domain DSGVTQTPKHLITATGQRVTLRCSPRSGDLSVYWYQQSLDQGLQFLIQYYNGEERAKGNILERFSAQQFPDLHSELNLSSLELGDSALYFCASSLSASNEQFFGPGTRLTVL.

The genes are TRBV5-1 and TRBJ2-7, with no clear D. CDR3 length: 16 amino acids. Deletions cut 0 bases from V and 6 bases from J, with 19 bases between. The germline CDR1 and CDR2 sequences are SGHRS and YFSETQ. Here the CDR3 reads CASSLESTHPGIEQYF. The CDR3 DNA reads TGCGCCAGCAGCTTGGAAAGCACCCATCCAGGTATCGAGCAGTACTTC. Together with reference TRBV5-1 and TRBJ2-7, the CDR3 gives the full variable domain: KAGVTQTPRYLIKTRGQQVTLSCSPISGHRSVSWYQQTPGQGLQFLFEYFSETQRNKGNFPGRFSGRQFSNSRSEMNVSTLELGDSALYLCASSLESTHPGIEQYFGPGTRLTVT.

The chain employs TRBV6-6 and TRBJ1-4; D is undetermined. Trimming took off 6 bases at V and 8 bases at J, with 10 bases between the two ends. This CDR3 is built from 12 residues. In germline, CDR1 is MNHNY, CDR2 SVGAGI (reference sequence). The CDR3 DNA reads TGTGCCAGCAGGGTTCGCTCGGAAAAACTGTTTTTT. It yields the protein CASRVRSEKLFF.

This sequence joins TRBV27 and TRBJ2-7; possibly TRBD2 for D (5 bases). V was clipped by 5 bases and J by 0 bases, with 11 bases between them. Looked up from germline, CDR1 is MNHEY and CDR2 is SMNVEV (reference sequence). This CDR3 has 14 amino acids. The CDR3 sequence: CASSPGSASYEQYF. The CDR3 DNA follows: TGTGCCAGCAGTCCGGGATCCGCCTCCTACGAGCAGTACTTC.

This chain joins TRBV9 and TRBJ1-1; D remains unclear. Germline CDR1 is SGDLS and CDR2 is YYNGEE. Trimming took 3 bases from V and 3 from J, leaving 12 bases between them. There are 14 residues in the CDR3. In DNA form, the CDR3 reads TGTGCCAGCAGCGAAGCGCAATGGGACACTGAAGCTTTCTTT. Encoded protein: CASSEAQWDTEAFF.

The gene calls are TRBV7-9 and TRBJ1-1; D is unresolved. Between the trimmed V and J ends, which lost 6 bases and 6 bases, there was a span of 20 bases. There are 15 residues in the CDR3. From germline, CDR1 is SEHNR and CDR2 FQNEAQ (reference sequence). The CDR3 reads CASRQPGGMASEAFF. Written as DNA, the CDR3 is TGTGCCAGCAGACAACCGGGCGGGATGGCCTCTGAAGCTTTCTTT.

This chain joins TRBV30 and TRBJ2-5; maybe TRBD2 (6 bases). The germline CDR1 and CDR2 sequences are GTSNPN and SVGIG (reference sequence). CDR3 length: 13 residues. V was pared by 0 bases and J by 4 bases, with 9 bases between. The CDR3 loop is CAWSVLARETQYF. The CDR3 region has the DNA TGTGCCTGGAGTGTACTAGCCCGAGAGACCCAGTACTTC.

The CDR3 bases are TGTGCTAGTGGTAGGAGCGGCGACACCGGGGAGCTGTTTTTT. As protein: CASGRSGDTGELFF. This rearrangement joins TRBV12-5 to TRBJ2-2, with a possible D match to TRBD2 (5 bases). The V gene lost 5 bases and the J gene lost 3 bases, with 10 bases spanning the gap. This CDR3 comprises 14 residues. Germline V CDR1 and CDR2: LGHNT, FRNRAP. The variable domain in full, completed from reference TRBV12-5 and TRBJ2-2, reads DARVTQTPRHKVTEMGQEVTMRCQPILGHNTVFWYRQTMMQGLELLAYFRNRAPLDDSGMPKDRFSAEMPDATLATLKIQPSEPRDSAVYFCASGRSGDTGELFFGEGSRLTVL.

The chain couples TRBV6-5 to TRBJ1-4; TRBD1 is a possible D gene (5 bases). Trimming left V 6 bases short and J 5 bases short, with 16 bases between. The germline gives CDR1 MNHEY, CDR2 SVGAGI. The CDR3 sequence is 15 residues long. The CDR3 sequence is CASSRAGRENEKLFF. DNA of the CDR3: TGTGCCAGCAGCCGCGCCGGCAGGGAGAATGAAAAACTGTTTTTT.

This clone has only one observation. This chain uses TRBV6-4 with TRBJ2-6; TRBD2 matches at 9 bases. V lost 4 bases to trimming and J lost 3 bases; unmatched junction nucleotides: 10. There are 18 residues in the CDR3. Germline CDR1 is MRHNA and CDR2 is SNTAGT. The CDR3 region has the DNA TGTGCCAGCAGTGGAAGGGCTAGCGGGAAGAGTGGGGCCAACGTCCTGACTTTC. This codes for CASSGRASGKSGANVLTF.

This chain uses TRBV5-1 with TRBJ1-2; D is ambiguous. Germline CDR1 reads SGHRS; CDR2 reads YFSETQ. The CDR3 covers 17 residues. Trimming took off 3 bases at V and 4 bases at J, with 22 bases between the two ends. The CDR3 here is CASSSHPDGPGVYGYTF. The CDR3 bases are TGCGCCAGCAGCTCACACCCGGACGGCCCCGGGGTCTATGGCTACACCTTC. Together with reference TRBV5-1 and TRBJ1-2, the CDR3 gives the full variable domain: KAGVTQTPRYLIKTRGQQVTLSCSPISGHRSVSWYQQTPGQGLQFLFEYFSETQRNKGNFPGRFSGRQFSNSRSEMNVSTLELGDSALYLCASSSHPDGPGVYGYTFGSGTRLTVV.

V gene TRBV21-1 combines with J gene TRBJ2-3; the D call TRBD2 from the table was never checked on the DNA. TRBV21-1 is deemed a pseudogene. This CDR3 has 13 residues. CDR3 DNA sequence: TGTGCCAGCAGCAGGCAGCGGGCTGCTACGCAGTATTTT. Translation: CASSRQRAATQYF.

This clone was detected once. The V gene is TRBV10-1, the J gene TRBJ1-6; the D gene is possibly TRBD1 (5 bases). The germline gives CDR1 WNHNN, CDR2 SYGVQD (reference sequence). Trimming left V 5 bases short and J 11 bases short, with 19 bases between. This CDR3 has 15 amino acids. The CDR3 is CASSPAKGALTPLHF. CDR3 nucleotides: TGCGCCAGCAGTCCAGCGAAAGGGGCCCTAACACCCCTCCACTTT.

This chain joins TRBV9 and TRBJ1-6, with 7 positions matching TRBD1. Germline CDR1 and CDR2: SGDLS and YYNGEE. The trim removed 3 bases at V and 7 bases at J, leaving 4 bases unmatched. The CDR3 loop spans 14 amino acids. The CDR3 bases are TGTGCCAGCAGCGCCAGGGGGTCGAATTCACCCCTCCACTTT. Residues: CASSARGSNSPLHF. Variable domain in full (rest from reference TRBV9 and TRBJ1-6): DSGVTQTPKHLITATGQRVTLRCSPRSGDLSVYWYQQSLDQGLQFLIQYYNGEERAKGNILERFSAQQFPDLHSELNLSSLELGDSALYFCASSARGSNSPLHFGNGTRLTVT.

J is TRBJ2-3 and V is TRBV6-5, with D perhaps TRBD1 or TRBD2 (5 bases each). V lost 7 bases and J 7 bases, leaving 21 bases between the germline ends. This CDR3 has 15 amino acids. Germline loops: CDR1 MNHEY, CDR2 SVGAGI. CDR3 amino acids: CASKPGPPTPYTQYF. As DNA, the CDR3 is TGTGCCAGCAAGCCGGGACCGCCAACGCCATATACGCAGTATTTT.

The chain recombines TRBV5-4 with TRBJ2-3; 9 bases are a match to TRBD1. The CDR3 is 16 residues long. V shed 1 base and J 2 bases; nucleotides not matched to a gene: 5. The germline gives CDR1 SGHNT, CDR2 YYREEE (reference sequence). CDR3 nucleotides: TGTGCCAGCAGCTTGCCTCGACAGGGGGTCACAGATACGCAGTATTTT. It yields the protein CASSLPRQGVTDTQYF. Full variable domain (rest looked up from reference TRBV5-4 and TRBJ2-3): ETGVTQSPTHLIKTRGQQVTLRCSSQSGHNTVSWYQQALGQGPQFIFQYYREEENGRGNFPPRFSGLQFPNYSSELNVNALELDDSALYLCASSLPRQGVTDTQYFGPGTRLTVL.

The chain combines TRBV19 with TRBJ2-5; 10 bases are shared with TRBD2. V trimming: 3 bases; J trimming: 5 bases; junction bases outside the gene matches: 6. Looked up from germline, CDR1 is LNHDA and CDR2 is SQIVND (reference sequence). The CDR3 totals 15 residues. The CDR3 sequence is CASSILAGGSETQYF. For the CDR3, the DNA is TGTGCCAGTAGTATCTTAGCGGGGGGTAGCGAGACCCAGTACTTC.

The chain has TRBV29-1 and TRBJ1-1, with TRBD1 matching over 8 bases. Per germline, CDR1 SQVTM and CDR2 ANQGSEA. Trimming took 0 bases from V and 5 from J; bases not matched to a gene: 11. The CDR3 totals 16 residues. The CDR3 bases are TGCAGCGTTGAAGATTGGAGACAGGGGATGGGGACTGAAGCTTTCTTT. This sequence encodes CSVEDWRQGMGTEAFF.

The rearrangement links TRBV10-2 to TRBJ1-2; D call uncertain. CDR3 length: 14 residues. Per the germline V gene, CDR1 is WSHSY and CDR2 is SAAADI. Trimming removed 2 bases at V and 1 base at J, with 8 bases between. The CDR3 loop is CASSESSFNYGYTF. The DNA of the CDR3 is TGCGCCAGCAGTGAGAGCTCTTTTAACTATGGCTACACCTTC.

V is TRBV9 and J is TRBJ2-4, with a possible D match to TRBD1 (5 bases). The germline V gene has CDR1 SGDLS and CDR2 YYNGEE. This CDR3 has 13 residues. V lost 4 bases and J lost 5, with 10 bases in between. The CDR3 DNA is TGTGCCAGCAGCCCCTCCAGGGAAAACATTCAGTACTTC. Protein: CASSPSRENIQYF. Full variable domain (remainder filled in from reference TRBV9 and TRBJ2-4): DSGVTQTPKHLITATGQRVTLRCSPRSGDLSVYWYQQSLDQGLQFLIQYYNGEERAKGNILERFSAQQFPDLHSELNLSSLELGDSALYFCASSPSRENIQYFGAGTRLSVL.

The chain carries TRBV7-2 and TRBJ2-5, with 8 bases identical to TRBD1. The CDR3 spans 14 residues. V shed 4 bases, J shed 3 bases, and the junction held 4 bases outside the gene matches. In germline, CDR1 is SGHTA, CDR2 FQGNSA. The CDR3 region has the DNA TGTGCCAGCAGCTCCCCGACAGGGGAAGAGACCCAGTACTTC. Amino acids: CASSSPTGEETQYF.

The chain uses TRBV7-3 and TRBJ1-2; a possible D gene is TRBD1 (6 bases). V was clipped by 4 bases and J by 1 base, with 7 bases between them. The germline V gene has CDR1 SGHTA and CDR2 FQGTGA. The CDR3 length is 13 residues. Here the CDR3 DNA reads TGTGCCAGCAGCTCGGACAGTAACTATGGCTACACCTTC. The encoded protein is CASSSDSNYGYTF.

The chain has TRBV7-9 and TRBJ1-1, with a tentative D call TRBD1 (5 bases). V lost 3 bases and J 6 bases, leaving 14 bases between the germline ends. Germline V gives CDR1 SEHNR, CDR2 FQNEAQ (reference sequence). This CDR3 is 14 amino acids long. CDR3 sequence reads: CASSFESGTSEAFF. The CDR3 DNA follows: TGTGCCAGCAGCTTCGAGTCAGGGACCTCTGAAGCTTTCTTT.